The rows below give T cell receptor beta chains drawn from one sample of a study of blood T cells in healthy people across ages. Using its own MiXCR run on the 5' RACE reads, TCRdb lists one record per CDR3 protein. The table lists around 580,000 distinct CDR3 sequences, more than 45% of them singletons. The material sequenced was blood. These receptors originate from a man older than 75 in good health. CDR3s include the opening cysteine and the closing phenylalanine or tryptophan. The D gene is left open where the match is weak. Where a row states a size, it is once, few, many or the class of an expanded clone; other rows omit it.

V gene	D gene	clone size	J gene	CDR3 DNA	CDR3 protein
TRBV3-1	-	-	TRBJ2-3	TGTGCCAGCAGCCCCCAACAAGCCCAGAGGATGGATACGCAGTATTTT	CASSPQQAQRMDTQYF
TRBV4-3	-	few	TRBJ2-1	TGCGCCAGCAGCCAAGATCGAAGCAGGGTATCCTACAATGAGCAGTTCTTC	CASSQDRSRVSYNEQFF
TRBV4-3	-	-	TRBJ2-1	TGCGCCAGCAGCCAAGGGACCACTTGGAACAATGAGCAGTTCTTC	CASSQGTTWNNEQFF
TRBV9	TRBD1	-	TRBJ2-1	TGTGCCAGCAGCATGGGACAGGGCACTGAGCAGTTCTTC	CASSMGQGTEQFF
TRBV6-5	TRBD1	few	TRBJ1-5	TGTGCCAGCAGTGGACAGGGTAGTCAGCCCCAGCATTTT	CASSGQGSQPQHF
TRBV5-1	-	-	TRBJ2-1	TGCGCCAGCAGCGTGGTCTTCAGGGGCGATGAGCAGTTCTTC	CASSVVFRGDEQFF
TRBV11-2	TRBD1	-	TRBJ1-2	TGTGCCAGCAGCTCACTGGGACAGGGGTCAGGCTACACCTTC	CASSSLGQGSGYTF
TRBV11-2	-	-	TRBJ2-1	TGTGCCAGCAGCTTAGAAGGAGTTCGGTACAATGAGCAGTTCTTC	CASSLEGVRYNEQFF
TRBV9	TRBD1	few	TRBJ1-4	TGTGCCAGCAGCGGTACAGGGGCGAAGGATGAAAAACTGTTTTTT	CASSGTGAKDEKLFF
TRBV28	-	-	TRBJ2-1	TGTGCCAGCACTTTTTACAATGAGCAGTTCTTC	CASTFYNEQFF
TRBV7-2	-	few	TRBJ1-3	TGTGCCAGCAGCTTAGTAGGTTCTGGAAACACCATATATTTT	CASSLVGSGNTIYF
TRBV29-1	-	-	TRBJ2-3	TGCAGCGTAACCGGGCATGAGGGTAGCACAGATACGCAGTATTTT	CSVTGHEGSTDTQYF
TRBV6-5	-	-	TRBJ2-5	TGTGCCAGCAGTTCCAGGGTTGGAGAGACCCAGTACTTC	CASSSRVGETQYF
TRBV10-3	-	-	TRBJ1-2	TGTGCCATCAGTGGCAGGGGTCTAGATGGCTACACCTTC	CAISGRGLDGYTF
TRBV4-3	-	-	TRBJ2-1	TGCGCCAGCAGCCAAGATCGGGGGAGGGGGGAGCAGTTCTTC	CASSQDRGRGEQFF
TRBV6-5	TRBD1	-	TRBJ2-2	TGTGCCAGCACCCTCCACGGGACAGGGAACACCGGGGAGCTGTTTTTT	CASTLHGTGNTGELFF
TRBV7-9	TRBD1	-	TRBJ2-5	TGTGCCAGCAGCTTGACAGACAGGGGACTAGAGACCCAGTACTTC	CASSLTDRGLETQYF
TRBV6-6	-	-	TRBJ2-5	TGTGCCAGCAGTGCGCTAGTGTGGGAGACCCAGTACTTC	CASSALVWETQYF
TRBV4-1	-	many	TRBJ1-2	TGCGCCAGCAGCCAAGGCTGGGGGGGCTATGGCTACACCTTC	CASSQGWGGYGYTF
TRBV20-1	-	-	TRBJ2-3	TGCAGTGCTAAGGGGTTGGTGGATACGCAGTATTTT	CSAKGLVDTQYF
TRBV20-1	-	few	TRBJ2-7	TGCAGTGCTAAGGGGTTCTCCTACGAGCAGTACTTC	CSAKGFSYEQYF
TRBV20-1	-	-	TRBJ2-7	TGCAGTGCTAGAGATCCAGGGGAGCCCTGCGAGCAGTACTTC	CSARDPGEPCEQYF
TRBV28	-	few	TRBJ2-1	TGTGCCAGCAGTTTAGGGCTCCTCGAGCAGTTCTTC	CASSLGLLEQFF
TRBV6-5	TRBD1	-	TRBJ2-7	TGTGTCAGCAGCCCTGGCTGGGGACAGGGGTTTAAGCAGTACTTC	CVSSPGWGQGFKQYF
TRBV7-2	-	few	TRBJ2-5	TGTGCCAGCAGCCCTGTGGGGACGCCTCAAGAGACCCAGTACTTC	CASSPVGTPQETQYF
TRBV6-2/TRBV6-3	-	-	TRBJ2-6	TGTGCCAGCAGTTATTCCGGACTGACCTCTGGGGCCAACGTCCTGACTTTC	CASSYSGLTSGANVLTF
TRBV28	-	-	TRBJ1-2	TGTGCCAGCAGCCCACTCACAGTGAACTATGGCTACACCTTC	CASSPLTVNYGYTF
TRBV27	-	few	TRBJ2-7	TGTGCCAGCAGTCTAAGTTCCGGGTTCCGAACCTACGAGCAGTACTTC	CASSLSSGFRTYEQYF
TRBV3-1	-	-	TRBJ1-2	TGTGCCAGCAGCCAAGATACCAGCTTGCACTATGGCTACACCTTC	CASSQDTSLHYGYTF
TRBV9	-	-	TRBJ2-7	TGTGCCAGCAGCGTAGAGCCGTGGACAGAGGCCTACGAGCAGTACTTC	CASSVEPWTEAYEQYF
TRBV7-2	-	-	TRBJ2-7	TGTGCCAGCAGCTTAGAAGTTGGGGGGTCCTACGAGCAGTACTTC	CASSLEVGGSYEQYF
TRBV20-1	TRBD1	-	TRBJ1-1	TGCAGTGCTAGAAAGGGGGCGAGGAGCACTGAAGCTTTCTTT	CSARKGARSTEAFF
TRBV20-1	-	-	TRBJ2-5	TGCAGTGCTAGAGTGGCCAGGGGCCGGGGGGAGCAGTACTTC	CSARVARGRGEQYF
TRBV7-2	-	-	TRBJ1-2	TGTGCCAGCAGCTTAATCAGGGAGAATGGCTACACCTTC	CASSLIRENGYTF
TRBV29-1	-	-	TRBJ1-2	TGCAGCGCCTTGGACAGTGCCTATGGCTACACCTTC	CSALDSAYGYTF
TRBV12-3/TRBV12-4	TRBD1	-	TRBJ2-7	TGTACCAACAGTTTCTCGGGACAGGGCCCCTACGAGCAGTACTTC	CTNSFSGQGPYEQYF
TRBV7-2	-	-	TRBJ2-5	TGTGCCAGCAGCCCCTCGGGACTGGATCAAGAGACCCAGTACTTC	CASSPSGLDQETQYF
TRBV2	-	-	TRBJ1-1	TGTGCCAGCAGAAACACAGGCCCCCTGAGAGCTTTCTTT	CASRNTGPLRAFF
TRBV27	TRBD1	-	TRBJ2-7	TGTGCCAGCAATCCCGAGACACCCGGGACAGGGGATGGCGAGCAGTACTTC	CASNPETPGTGDGEQYF
TRBV6-2/TRBV6-3	-	few	TRBJ2-3	TGTGCCAGCACGGTAACAGCTAGCACAGATACGCAGTATTTT	CASTVTASTDTQYF
TRBV21-1	-	-	TRBJ2-5	TGTGCCAGAATAAGTAGGGGGGAGACCCAGTACTTC	CARISRGETQYF
TRBV6-5	-	-	TRBJ2-1	TGTGCCAGCAGCAGTCGAGGAACCGTGGACGAGCAGTTCTTC	CASSSRGTVDEQFF
TRBV7-3	-	-	TRBJ1-1	TGTGCCAGCAGCTTAATTTCGAACACTGAAGCTTTCTTT	CASSLISNTEAFF